These 17 T cell receptor beta chains were all obtained from the same sample, sequenced in a study of CD8 T cells in ankylosing spondylitis. TCRdb passed the 5' RACE reads through MiXCR, listing each CDR3 protein once. The top ten hold around 4.9% of the sample, which has 210,000 or so distinct CDR3 sequences, 8% to 9% seen once. The sequenced material came from blood, either unsorted or a sorted T cell fraction (not recorded which). The receptors come from a female donor with ankylosing spondylitis or in good health (not recorded which).

The sample holds many counts of this clonotype. The V and J genes are TRBV20-1 and TRBJ1-5; D is unclear. From germline, CDR1 is DFQATT and CDR2 SNEGSKA (reference sequence). V dropped 3 bases and J dropped 0 bases, with 3 bases sitting between them. The CDR3 totals 12 residues. In DNA, the CDR3 is TGCAGTGCTAGTAGTAGCAATCAGCCCCAGCATTTT. It specifies CSASSSNQPQHF.

This clonotype occurred many times. The V and J genes are TRBV12-5 and TRBJ2-1; a possible D gene is TRBD1 (5 bases). This CDR3 contains 18 residues. Trimming took 5 bases from V and 0 from J, leaving 20 bases between them. Germline CDR1 LGHNT, CDR2 FRNRAP. The CDR3 spells CASGLPPLREPSYNEQFF. The CDR3 DNA follows: TGTGCTAGTGGTCTGCCACCCCTCAGGGAACCCTCCTACAATGAGCAGTTCTTC.

Only a few counts were recorded for this clonotype. A single base separates this from a much larger clone, so it may be a read error. The chain couples TRBV15 to TRBJ2-1; D is possibly TRBD1 or TRBD2 (5 bases each). The germline CDR1 and CDR2 sequences are LNHNV and YYDKDF (reference sequence). CDR3 length: 13 residues. Trimming took 3 bases from V and 9 from J, leaving 12 bases between them. The CDR3 nucleotides are TGTGCCACCAGCAGCGGGGCCCCCAGTGAGCAGTTCTTC. Its translation is CATSSGAPSEQFF. The whole variable domain, filled in from reference TRBV15 and TRBJ2-1, reads DAMVIQNPRYQVTQFGKPVTLSCSQTLNHNVMYWYQQKSSQAPKLLFHYYDKDFNNEADTPDNFQSRRPNTSFCFLDIRSPGLGDTAMYLCATSSGAPSEQFFGPGTRLTVL.

V usage is TRBV7-3 and J usage is TRBJ2-2, with 8 nucleotides matching TRBD1. The junction had 7 bases not matched to a gene; V was cut back by 1 base and J by 6 bases. Germline CDR1 reads SGHTA; CDR2 reads FQGTGA. The CDR3 has 16 residues. The CDR3 protein is CASSLRGTGDAGELFF. CDR3 DNA: TGTGCCAGCAGCTTAAGGGGGACAGGAGACGCCGGGGAGCTGTTTTTT.

This clonotype was seen repeatedly, ten times or more. The chain uses TRBV7-9 and TRBJ1-1; D is perhaps TRBD1 (6 bases). The germline gives CDR1 SEHNR, CDR2 FQNEAQ (reference sequence). The CDR3 has 12 residues. Between the trimmed V and J ends, which lost 5 bases and 8 bases, there was a span of 12 bases. DNA for the CDR3: TGTGCCAGCAGCAAACAGGGTTGGGAAGCTTTCTTT. Its protein product is CASSKQGWEAFF.

This clonotype occurred many times. V usage is TRBV4-3 and J usage is TRBJ2-1; TRBD2 matches 8 bases. There are 17 residues in the CDR3. Germline CDR1 reads LGHNA; CDR2 reads YSLEER. V shed 0 bases, J shed 1 base, and the junction held 5 bases outside the gene matches. The CDR3 coding sequence is TGCGCCAGCAGCCAAGATTGGCGGGAGGAGTCCTACAATGAGCAGTTCTTC. This encodes CASSQDWREESYNEQFF.

This clonotype was detected ten times or more. This rearrangement joins TRBV7-2 to TRBJ2-3; 12 nucleotides match TRBD2. Germline trimming cut 5 bases from V and 4 bases from J; bases unmatched to any gene: 4. There are 15 residues in the CDR3. CDR1 and CDR2 (germline): SGHTA, FQGNSA. DNA for the CDR3: TGTGCCAGCAGCGCCGCTAGCGGGAGGGCAGATACGCAGTATTTT. Its protein is CASSAASGRADTQYF.

This clonotype was seen ten or more times. The chain links TRBV7-2 to TRBJ2-1, with D maybe TRBD2 (5 bases). Per the germline V gene, CDR1 is SGHTA and CDR2 is FQGNSA. CDR3 size: 14 residues. V shed 1 base and J shed 5 bases, with 9 bases lying between them. The CDR3 sequence is CASSLGWRNNEQFF. The CDR3 nucleotides are TGTGCCAGCAGCTTAGGGTGGAGGAACAATGAGCAGTTCTTC.

This clonotype has ten or more counts. This chain connects TRBV12-3 or TRBV12-4 to TRBJ2-4; D is ambiguous. CDR3 length equals 13 residues. The V gene lost 8 bases and the J gene lost 0 bases, with 8 bases spanning the gap. The CDR3 bases are TGTGCCAGCTCTCTCATAGCCAAAAACATTCAGTACTTC. Translation gives CASSLIAKNIQYF.

This clonotype was counted ten times or more. The chain has TRBV6-1 and TRBJ2-3, with TRBD1 as a possible D gene (5 bases). V lost 6 bases and J lost 0, with 22 bases in between. The germline gives CDR1 MNHNS, CDR2 SASEGT. The CDR3 contains 18 residues. Written as DNA, the CDR3 is TGTGCCAGCAGCCGCACCCGTGGGGCTATAGGTAGCACAGATACGCAGTATTTT. Protein: CASSRTRGAIGSTDTQYF.

A note on this clonotype: This sequence may be a read error, since a much larger clone differs from it by one base. The J gene is TRBJ2-1, the V gene TRBV12-3 or TRBV12-4; D possibly corresponds to TRBD2 (5 bases). CDR3 length: 13 residues. The CDR3 loop is CAGSRPGRNEQFF. The CDR3 DNA follows: TGTGCCGGCAGTAGACCGGGAAGGAATGAGCAGTTCTTC.

As for this clonotype: Possible read error: a much larger clone is one base away. The chain carries TRBV20-1 and TRBJ2-3; 7 bases align to TRBD1. This CDR3 is 17 amino acids long. Per the germline V gene, CDR1 is DFQATT and CDR2 is SNEGSKA (reference sequence). The CDR3 region is CCAIRDSVIFYTDTQYF. Here the CDR3 DNA reads TGCTGTGCTATCCGGGACAGCGTGATTTTCTACACAGATACGCAGTATTTT.

This clonotype has at least ten counts. The CDR3: CASSVSPYNQPQHF. The DNA of the CDR3 is TGTGCCAGTAGTGTCAGCCCGTACAATCAGCCCCAGCATTTT. The V call is TRBV19, the J call TRBJ1-5; D unclear. Germline V gene data show CDR1 as LNHDA and CDR2 as SQIVND (reference sequence). The ends were cut back, 5 bases at V and 3 bases at J, with 11 bases in the middle. This CDR3 has 14 residues.

This clonotype was detected many times. This rearrangement joins TRBV5-1 to TRBJ2-1; the D is unclear. Germline-derived CDR1 and CDR2 are SGHRS and YFSETQ. V shed 1 base and J shed 8 bases, with 7 bases lying between them. CDR3 length: 12 residues. The DNA for the CDR3 is TGCGCCAGCAGCTTGCCCACCGATGAGCAGTTCTTC. Translated, it gives CASSLPTDEQFF.

This clonotype occurred a few times. This chain joins TRBV7-2 and TRBJ1-5; 7 bases agree with TRBD1. Germline-derived CDR1 and CDR2 are SGHTA and FQGNSA. The CDR3 spans 16 residues. Losses at the gene ends were 5 bases for V and 0 bases for J; bases not matched to a gene: 7. The CDR3: CASSLGTAYSNQPQHF. The DNA of the CDR3 is TGTGCCAGCAGCCTGGGGACAGCTTATAGCAATCAGCCCCAGCATTTT.

This clonotype has at least ten counts. The gene calls are TRBV20-1 and TRBJ2-7, with TRBD2 matching over 8 bases. After removal of 6 bases from V and 6 bases from J, the junction contained 16 bases not matched to a gene. This CDR3 has 15 amino acids. Germline values: CDR1 DFQATT, CDR2 SNEGSKA (reference sequence). CDR3 sequence (DNA): TGCAGTGCCAAAACCGACGGACTAGCAGAGGCCGAGCAGTACTTC. It translates to CSAKTDGLAEAEQYF.

This clonotype was observed once. The junction shows a germline mismatch at one end, possibly a read error. The rearrangement uses TRBV7-2 and TRBJ2-5; the D is unclear. Germline V gene data show CDR1 as SGHTA and CDR2 as FQGNSA. CDR3 length equals 11 residues. The CDR3 region is CASNGQEAQYF. CDR3 DNA: TGTGCCAGCAACGGCCAAGAGGCCCAGTACTTC.